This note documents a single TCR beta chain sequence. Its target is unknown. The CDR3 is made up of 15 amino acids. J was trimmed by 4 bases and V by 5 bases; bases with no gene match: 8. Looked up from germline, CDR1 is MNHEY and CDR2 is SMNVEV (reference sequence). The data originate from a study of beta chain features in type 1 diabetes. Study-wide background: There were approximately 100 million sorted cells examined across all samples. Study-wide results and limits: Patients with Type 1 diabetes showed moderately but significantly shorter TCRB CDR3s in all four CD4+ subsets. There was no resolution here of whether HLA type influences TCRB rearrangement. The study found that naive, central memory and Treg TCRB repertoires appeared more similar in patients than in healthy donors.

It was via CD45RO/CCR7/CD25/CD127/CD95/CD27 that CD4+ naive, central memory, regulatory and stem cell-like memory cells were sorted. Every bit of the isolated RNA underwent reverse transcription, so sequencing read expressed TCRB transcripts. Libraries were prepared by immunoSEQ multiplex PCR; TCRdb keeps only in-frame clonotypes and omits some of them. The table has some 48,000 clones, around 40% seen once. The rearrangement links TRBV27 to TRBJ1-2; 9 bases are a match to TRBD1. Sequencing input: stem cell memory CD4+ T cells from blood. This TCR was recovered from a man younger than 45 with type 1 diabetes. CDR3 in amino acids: CASSKGTGLRYGYTF. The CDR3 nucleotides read TGTGCCAGCAGTAAAGGGACAGGGTTACGCTATGGCTACACCTTC.